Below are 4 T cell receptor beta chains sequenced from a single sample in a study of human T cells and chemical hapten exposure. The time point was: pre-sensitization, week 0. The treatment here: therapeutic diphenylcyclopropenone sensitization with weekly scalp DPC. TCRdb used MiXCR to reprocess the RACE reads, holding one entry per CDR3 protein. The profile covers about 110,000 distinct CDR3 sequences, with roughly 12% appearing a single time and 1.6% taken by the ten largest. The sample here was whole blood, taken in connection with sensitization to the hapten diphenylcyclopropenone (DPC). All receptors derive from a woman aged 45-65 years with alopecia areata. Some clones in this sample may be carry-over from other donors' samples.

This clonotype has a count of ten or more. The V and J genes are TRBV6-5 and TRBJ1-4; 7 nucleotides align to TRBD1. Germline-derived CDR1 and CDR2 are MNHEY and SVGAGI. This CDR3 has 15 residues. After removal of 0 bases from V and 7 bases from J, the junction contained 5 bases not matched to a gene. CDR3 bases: TGTGCCAGCAGTTACTCGGTCAGGGGGACTGAAAAACTGTTTTTT. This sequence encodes CASSYSVRGTEKLFF.

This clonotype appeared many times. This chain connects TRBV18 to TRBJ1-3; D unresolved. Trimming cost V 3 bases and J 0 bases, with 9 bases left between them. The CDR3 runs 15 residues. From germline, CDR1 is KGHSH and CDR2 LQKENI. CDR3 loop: CASSPQENSGNTIYF. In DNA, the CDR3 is TGTGCCAGCTCACCCCAGGAGAACTCTGGAAACACCATATATTTT.

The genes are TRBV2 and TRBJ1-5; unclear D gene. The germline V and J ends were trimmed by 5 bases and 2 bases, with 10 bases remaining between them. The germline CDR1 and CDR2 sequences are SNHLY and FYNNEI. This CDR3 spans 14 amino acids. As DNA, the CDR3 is TGTGCCAGCAGTCCTGGAAATCGCAATCAGCCCCAGCATTTT. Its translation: CASSPGNRNQPQHF.

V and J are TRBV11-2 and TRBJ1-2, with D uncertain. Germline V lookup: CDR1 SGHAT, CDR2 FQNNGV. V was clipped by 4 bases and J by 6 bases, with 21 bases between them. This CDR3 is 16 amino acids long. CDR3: CASSSLTRRTHHGYTF. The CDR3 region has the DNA TGTGCCAGCAGCTCTTTAACTCGTCGGACCCACCATGGCTACACCTTC.